The following is a T cell receptor (beta chain) sequence with its context. Its antigen remains undetermined. No clone much larger than this one lies a single base away; base qualities are absent. This specimen's time point label, per the study, means: about 28 days (+/-7) after the second vaccine dose. AZD1222 recipients given second doses at about 4 weeks or at about 12 weeks were pooled, since spike-specific TCR depth and breadth were not found to differ between the two schedules. Samples from vaccinated people were obtained from the UK trials COV001 and COV002, which included a single-blind randomized controlled phase 2/3 trial of AZD1222 (ChAdOx1 nCoV-19) in healthy adults. Trial participant PBMC samples were collected at day 0 and day 28 after the second dose for TCRbeta chain sequencing. The CDR3 regions of human TCRbeta chains were subjected to immunosequencing. Processing in the source paper ran as follows. TCRs in the repertoires were compared against a reference library of SARS-CoV-2-specific TCRs that had been generated with the MIRA antigen-specificity platform. Breadth was defined as the fraction of unique TCRs that were SARS-CoV-2-associated. Depth was defined as the fraction of total T cells that were SARS-CoV-2-associated. Using the MIRA data, each spike-specific TCR was mapped to the spike region that the TCR reacts to and placed in a CD4 or CD8 class. Log10-transformed breadth and depth values were compared by one-way ANOVA with Sidak's multiple comparisons tests. TCRdb took over this immuneACCESS table, retaining in-frame rearrangements with V and J assigned. Such tables are incomplete; in checked studies, under half of the missing clones stem from an unresolved V gene, and the remainder is unexplained. From that table come the V and J calls and clone size; the DNA was used to work out D and trimming. A total of about 150,000 clones appear in this sample, more than 80% of them only once. About 3.3% of the sample is in the top ten clones.

Germline trimming amounts to 7 bases on V and 1 base on J, with 7 as the count of junction bases outside the gene matches. From the cysteine through the phenylalanine, the CDR3 covers 15 amino acids. Only CDR3 DNA remains: 45 bases, in frame from the first base. Looking up the germline V gene (reference sequence) yields CDR1 LNHDA and CDR2 SQIVND. This entry is derived from a study of T cell responses to AZD1222 COVID-19 vaccine (dated by TCRdb to the early 2020s). Background for the entire study: TCR sequencing was performed for more than 230 trial participants, of whom 200 to 210 were given two doses of AZD1222 and around 25 were given two doses of MenACWY control vaccine. Trial participants were enrolled by age into 18-55, 56-69 and 70-plus year subgroups, with around 150, 28 and 57 TCR-sequenced participants respectively.

Broader findings and caveats from the paper: Because no day 14 peak-response samples were available, the repertoires could be characterized only after the peak T cell response. Participants were mostly white British, with more females than males. The authors suggested clonal diversity may have been underestimated. Only six AZD1222 recipients were SARS-CoV-2 seropositive at baseline, limiting conclusions about previously exposed vaccinees. CD4 TCRs associated with the vaccine covered the entire spike protein, and the dominant responses were in regions 160-218 and 743-854. After two AZD1222 doses, spike-specific TCR breadth and depth were significantly higher than at day 0 and than in MenACWY recipients. Reportedly, close to half of the unique spike-specific TCRs recognized epitopes lying outside the regions that are mutated in the B.1.351 and B.1.1.7 variants. The 56-69-year group was small, and its depth increase did not reach significance, likely because of low power.

Specimen: peripheral blood, collected 28 days after the second AZD1222 dose. This clonotype originated in an adult who received the AZD1222 COVID-19 vaccine. Recombination joined TRBV19 with TRBJ1-2, and 9 junction bases match TRBD1. The sequenced DNA is TGTGCCAGTACCACCCCGGGACAGGGTAACTATGGCTACACCTTC. Translated, it gives CASTTPGQGNYGYTF.